Detailed here is one TCR beta chain. What it binds is not known. Germline values: CDR1 MNHEY, CDR2 SVGAGI. Trimming took off 6 bases at V and 4 bases at J, with 12 bases between the two ends. The CDR3 extends over 13 amino acids. The data were obtained in a study of cytomegalovirus exposure and HLA in healthy donors. Overall study findings and caveats: According to the study, 150 to 200 TCR beta chains were cytomegalovirus-associated. Based on reports, TCR beta sequences accurately predicted HLA-A and HLA-B alleles for most subjects.

Participants comprised healthy donors of bone marrow. With 60 Vbeta and 13 Jbeta primers, the PCR was carried out. Sequencing used immunoSEQ multiplex PCR; TCRdb keeps in-frame clones, though not all of them. The profile shows approximately 190,000 clones, 81% of them singletons. The genes are TRBV6-5 and TRBJ1-1, with D hard to call. The source is a middle-aged man in good health and CMV-seropositive. Sample: PBMCs. CDR3 amino acids: CASRRAMSTEAFF. Written as DNA, the CDR3 is TGTGCCAGCAGGAGGGCGATGAGCACTGAAGCTTTCTTT.